The 25 T cell receptor beta chains below come from one sample, sequenced in a study of OX40 agonist ivuxolimab in advanced cancers. Generated by immunoSEQ multiplex PCR, the TCRdb table keeps only in-frame clones and is missing some. This sample yields 85,000 to 100,000 clones, of which roughly 95% are seen a single time; approximately 0.2% belongs to the top ten. The source was CD4+ or CD8+ T cells sorted from blood, collected in a trial of the OX40 agonist ivuxolimab. Receptors were obtained from an adult with an advanced solid tumor such as melanoma, head and neck, liver or kidney cancer.

This clone was recorded only once. J is TRBJ1-3 and V is TRBV29-1; D is unclear. Trimming pared 4 bases from V and 0 bases from J, leaving 10 bases between. From germline, CDR1 is SQVTM and CDR2 ANQGSEA. The CDR3 has 14 amino acids. The CDR3, as DNA: TGCAGCGTTGCCTTGGGTCTCTCTGGAAACACCATATATTTT. Translated: CSVALGLSGNTIYF.

The rearrangement joins TRBV2 to TRBJ2-4; D is ambiguous. Germline-derived CDR1 and CDR2 are SNHLY and FYNNEI. The CDR3 length is 14 residues. V lost 7 bases to trimming and J lost 1 base, with 11 bases between them. CDR3 nucleotides: TGTGCCAGCAAGTGGGTCGGGGCCAAAAACATTCAGTACTTC. This translates into CASKWVGAKNIQYF.

The chain joins TRBV19 to TRBJ2-5; D may be TRBD1 (5 bases). The CDR3 consists of 16 residues. Germline CDR1 is LNHDA and CDR2 is SQIVND (reference sequence). The V and J ends lost 3 bases and 1 base respectively, with 15 bases between them. The CDR3 here is CASSIYRYPAQETQYF. The CDR3 region has the DNA TGTGCCAGTAGTATCTACAGGTATCCCGCCCAAGAGACCCAGTACTTC. Full variable domain (rest looked up from reference TRBV19 and TRBJ2-5): DGGITQSPKYLFRKEGQNVTLSCEQNLNHDAMYWYRQDPGQGLRLIYYSQIVNDFQKGDIAEGYSVSREKKESFPLTVTSAQKNPTAFYLCASSIYRYPAQETQYFGPGTRLLVL.

DNA of the CDR3: TGCAGTGCTAGCCATAGCGGGAGTCCGTTCTTC. Its translation: CSASHSGSPFF. The chain recombines TRBV20-1 with TRBJ2-1, with 9 bases that match TRBD2. Germline CDR1 is DFQATT and CDR2 is SNEGSKA (reference sequence). This CDR3 region has 11 residues. J gave up 15 bases and V 3 bases, and 6 bases lay outside the gene matches.

The genes are TRBV4-1 and TRBJ2-6; D tentatively reads TRBD1 or TRBD2 (5 bases each). This CDR3 region has 19 residues. With 4 bases removed from V and 4 bases from J, the gap between germline ends came to 23 bases. Germline V lookup: CDR1 MGHRA, CDR2 YSYEKL. CDR3 sequence: CASSPRTRGPREGANVLTF. DNA of the CDR3: TGCGCCAGCAGCCCGAGGACGAGGGGTCCAAGGGAAGGGGCCAACGTCCTGACTTTC.

The V call is TRBV7-2, the J call TRBJ1-2, with D unclear. V dropped 3 bases and J dropped 4 bases, with 6 bases sitting between them. Germline V gene lookup returns CDR1 SGHTA and CDR2 FQGNSA. The CDR3 is 12 amino acids. CDR3 in DNA: TGTGCCAGCAGCTTCGACACCTATGGCTACACCTTC. This codes for CASSFDTYGYTF.

This clone was observed a few times. The chain is built from TRBV27 and TRBJ1-6; maybe TRBD1 (5 bases). CDR1 is MNHEY and CDR2 is SMNVEV in the germline V gene (reference sequence). The CDR3 has 18 residues. V was trimmed by 2 bases and J by 4 bases, leaving 18 bases between them. The CDR3 DNA reads TGTGCCAGCAGTTTAGTGGGGAATTGGGGGTTATATAATTCACCCCTCCACTTT. Its translation: CASSLVGNWGLYNSPLHF.

The gene calls are TRBV6-1 and TRBJ1-3, with D maybe TRBD1 (5 bases). CDR1 is MNHNS and CDR2 is SASEGT in the germline V gene. Trimming took off 4 bases at V and 4 bases at J, with 14 bases between the two ends. The length of the CDR3 is 15 residues. DNA of the CDR3: TGTGCCAGCAGTGGCCGGGGCCGGTCCGGAAACACCATATATTTT. Protein: CASSGRGRSGNTIYF.

The chain combines TRBV6-1 with TRBJ1-2; the match to TRBD1 covers 9 bases. Germline loops: CDR1 MNHNS, CDR2 SASEGT. The CDR3 is 14 residues long. Losses at the gene ends were 6 bases for V and 6 bases for J; bases not matched to a gene: 8. The CDR3 loop reads CASSSGQGTDGYTF. DNA of the CDR3: TGTGCCAGCAGCTCGGGACAGGGCACGGATGGCTACACCTTC.

This clone appeared once. The junction shows a germline mismatch at one end, possibly a read error. This chain connects TRBV18 to TRBJ1-2; TRBD1 matches 10 bases. Germline CDR1 and CDR2: KGHSH and LQKENI. The CDR3 consists of 18 residues. The CDR3 loop is CASSPPRSTGGVNYGHTF. The CDR3 DNA reads as TGTGCCAGCTCACCACCACGCTCGACAGGGGGCGTCAACTATGGCCACACCTTC.

The chain combines TRBV5-1 with TRBJ1-1; 11 bases line up with TRBD1. CDR1 and CDR2 from the germline V gene are SGHRS and YFSETQ. The J segment lost 5 bases and the V segment lost 2 bases, leaving 8 bases of the junction unmatched. The CDR3 loop spans 16 amino acids. The CDR3 protein is CASSFLGQGAGTEAFF. The DNA of the CDR3 is TGCGCCAGCAGCTTCCTCGGACAGGGGGCCGGTACTGAAGCTTTCTTT. The entire variable domain, with the rest obtained from reference TRBV5-1 and TRBJ1-1, is as follows: KAGVTQTPRYLIKTRGQQVTLSCSPISGHRSVSWYQQTPGQGLQFLFEYFSETQRNKGNFPGRFSGRQFSNSRSEMNVSTLELGDSALYLCASSFLGQGAGTEAFFGQGTRLTVV.

This clone has a single count. This chain joins TRBV2 and TRBJ2-5, with TRBD1 matching 8 bases. This CDR3 is 13 amino acids long. Germline V gene lookup returns CDR1 SNHLY and CDR2 FYNNEI. J gave up 5 bases and V 4 bases, and 3 bases lay outside the gene matches. The CDR3 loop is CASSATGGETQYF. The CDR3 DNA reads TGTGCCAGCAGTGCTACAGGGGGGGAGACCCAGTACTTC.

The gene calls are TRBV30 and TRBJ2-7; possible D gene TRBD2, 5 bases. V was pared by 7 bases and J by 5 bases, with 24 bases between. From germline, CDR1 is GTSNPN and CDR2 SVGIG (reference sequence). The CDR3 covers 15 residues. The CDR3 here is CASRLEGPLSDEQYF. DNA of the CDR3: TGTGCCTCCCGTCTCGAGGGTCCTTTGTCCGACGAGCAGTACTTC.

This clone was found once. This chain uses TRBV11-3 with TRBJ2-5; possibly TRBD1 for D (5 bases). CDR3 length equals 13 residues. The germline V gene has CDR1 SGHNT and CDR2 YENEEA. The V gene lost 6 bases and the J gene lost 3 bases, with 11 bases spanning the gap. The CDR3 loop reads CASSRAGKETQYF. The DNA for the CDR3 is TGTGCCAGCAGTCGCGCAGGGAAAGAGACCCAGTACTTC.

V gene TRBV11-2 combines with J gene TRBJ1-2; TRBD1 is a possible D gene (5 bases). Germline CDR1 reads SGHAT; CDR2 reads FQNNGV. V lost 4 bases to trimming and J lost 5 bases, with 14 bases between them. This CDR3 contains 14 residues. CDR3 sequence reads: CASSSRDGIYGYTF. CDR3 nucleotide sequence: TGTGCCAGCAGCTCCCGGGACGGGATTTATGGCTACACCTTC.

The chain employs TRBV2 and TRBJ2-5; D not certain. The CDR3 runs 13 residues. Looked up from germline, CDR1 is SNHLY and CDR2 is FYNNEI. V was clipped by 3 bases and J by 9 bases, with 14 bases between them. The CDR3 DNA follows: TGTGCCAGCAGTGAGGCGATAGCCGGTGCCCAGTACTTC. It specifies CASSEAIAGAQYF.

The rearrangement uses TRBV15 and TRBJ1-3, with a possible D match to TRBD1 (5 bases). The CDR3 covers 16 residues. Germline V gives CDR1 LNHNV, CDR2 YYDKDF (reference sequence). V was trimmed by 3 bases and J by 4 bases, leaving 16 bases between them. The CDR3, as DNA: TGTGCCACCAGCAGGTCCGACGGGGGAAGGGGAAACACCATATATTTT. It is translated as CATSRSDGGRGNTIYF.

This chain uses TRBV28 with TRBJ1-1; weak D call: TRBD1 (6 bases). The V end was cut by 6 bases, the J end by 11 bases, with 13 bases between. In germline, CDR1 is MDHEN, CDR2 SYDVKM. This CDR3 region has 11 residues. CDR3 in DNA: TGTGCCAGCAGGGGAGGACAGCGTGCTTTCTTT. This encodes CASRGGQRAFF.

V usage is TRBV28 and J usage is TRBJ1-5; weak D call: TRBD1 (5 bases). In germline, CDR1 is MDHEN, CDR2 SYDVKM. CDR3 length: 15 amino acids. The V and J ends lost 4 bases and 3 bases respectively, with 13 bases between them. The CDR3 reads CASSSLRETNQPQHF. Here the CDR3 DNA reads TGTGCCAGCAGTTCACTCAGGGAGACCAATCAGCCCCAGCATTTT.

This clone was picked up one time. The chain links TRBV29-1 to TRBJ2-7; 10 bases align to TRBD1. The junction had 8 bases not matched to a gene; V was cut back by 3 bases and J by 3 bases. Germline assignment: CDR1 SQVTM and CDR2 ANQGSEA. This CDR3 spans 15 amino acids. CDR3 nucleotide sequence: TGCAGCGTTGAGGGCGGACAGGGGGGGCTCTACGAGCAGTACTTC. Translated: CSVEGGQGGLYEQYF.

This chain uses TRBV7-2 with TRBJ1-2; D remains unclear. Trimming left V 0 bases short and J 4 bases short, with 9 bases between. The CDR3 is 14 amino acids. Germline CDR1 is SGHTA and CDR2 is FQGNSA. CDR3 bases: TGTGCCAGCAGCTTAGCGGGGTGGGGCTATGGCTACACCTTC. Translated, it gives CASSLAGWGYGYTF. The full variable domain, with the rest looked up from reference TRBV7-2 and TRBJ1-2, is GAGVSQSPSNKVTEKGKDVELRCDPISGHTALYWYRQSLGQGLEFLIYFQGNSAPDKSGLPSDRFSAERTGGSVSTLTIQRTQQEDSAVYLCASSLAGWGYGYTFGSGTRLTVV.

J is TRBJ2-1 and V is TRBV7-2; 9 bases are shared with TRBD1. CDR3 length: 13 amino acids. The junction had 5 bases not matched to a gene; V was cut back by 0 bases and J by 14 bases. CDR1 is SGHTA and CDR2 is FQGNSA in the germline V gene. As DNA, the CDR3 is TGTGCCAGCAGCTTAGCCTCCGGGACAGGGAAGTTCTTC. Amino acids: CASSLASGTGKFF.

The rearrangement uses TRBV20-1 and TRBJ1-4; D not certain. The germline gives CDR1 DFQATT, CDR2 SNEGSKA (reference sequence). Trimming pared 3 bases from V and 5 bases from J, leaving 4 bases between. The CDR3 is 11 amino acids. CDR3 sequence reads: CSARVNEKLFF. As DNA, the CDR3 is TGCAGTGCTAGGGTAAATGAAAAACTGTTTTTT.

The chain has TRBV18 and TRBJ2-7; D tentatively reads TRBD1 or TRBD2 (5 bases each). The CDR3 loop spans 15 amino acids. Germline lookup yields CDR1 KGHSH and CDR2 LQKENI. Trimming took 0 bases from V and 5 from J, leaving 14 bases between them. CDR3 in amino acids: CASSPPRGPGNEQYF. CDR3 nucleotide sequence: TGTGCCAGCTCACCACCCCGGGGACCCGGTAACGAGCAGTACTTC.

This rearrangement joins TRBV28 to TRBJ2-6, with D perhaps matching TRBD2 (7 bases). This CDR3 region has 17 residues. Between the trimmed V and J ends, which lost 1 base and 4 bases, there was a span of 14 bases. The germline V gene has CDR1 MDHEN and CDR2 SYDVKM. CDR3 loop: CASSLLGGLTGANVLTF. CDR3 in DNA: TGTGCCAGCAGTTTATTAGGGGGACTAACGGGGGCCAACGTCCTGACTTTC.